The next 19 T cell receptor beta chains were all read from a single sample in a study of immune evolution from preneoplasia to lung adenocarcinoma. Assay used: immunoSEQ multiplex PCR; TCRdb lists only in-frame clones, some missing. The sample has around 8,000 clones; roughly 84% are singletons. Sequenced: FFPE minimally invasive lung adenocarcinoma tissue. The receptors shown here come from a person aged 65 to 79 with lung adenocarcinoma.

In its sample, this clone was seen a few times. CDR3 amino acids: CASSGGPPAYEQYF. The CDR3, as DNA: TGTGCCAGCAGCGGAGGACCCCCGGCCTACGAGCAGTACTTC. This chain links TRBV9 with TRBJ2-7; no clear D. This CDR3 is built from 14 residues. CDR1 is SGDLS and CDR2 is YYNGEE in the germline V gene. Trimming left V 3 bases short and J 2 bases short, with 12 bases between.

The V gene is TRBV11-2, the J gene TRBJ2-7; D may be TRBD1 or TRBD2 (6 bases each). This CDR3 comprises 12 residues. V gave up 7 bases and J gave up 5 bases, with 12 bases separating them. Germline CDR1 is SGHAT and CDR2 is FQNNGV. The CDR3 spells CASKGGLNEQYF. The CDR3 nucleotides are TGTGCCAGCAAGGGGGGCTTAAACGAGCAGTACTTC.

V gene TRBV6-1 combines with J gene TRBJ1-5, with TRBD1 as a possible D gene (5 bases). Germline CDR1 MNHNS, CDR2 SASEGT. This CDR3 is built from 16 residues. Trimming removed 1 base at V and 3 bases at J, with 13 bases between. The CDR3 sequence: CASSEGVGAINQPQHF. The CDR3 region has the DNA TGTGCCAGCAGTGAAGGTGTAGGGGCAATCAATCAGCCCCAGCATTTT.

The CDR3 protein is CAWSAPSGSGYEQYF. The DNA for the CDR3 is TGTGCCTGGAGTGCCCCCAGTGGTTCCGGGTACGAGCAGTACTTC. This rearrangement joins TRBV30 to TRBJ2-7, with unresolved D. The CDR3 sequence is 15 residues long. Trimming removed 1 base at V and 4 bases at J, with 17 bases between. Germline-derived CDR1 and CDR2 are GTSNPN and SVGIG (reference sequence).

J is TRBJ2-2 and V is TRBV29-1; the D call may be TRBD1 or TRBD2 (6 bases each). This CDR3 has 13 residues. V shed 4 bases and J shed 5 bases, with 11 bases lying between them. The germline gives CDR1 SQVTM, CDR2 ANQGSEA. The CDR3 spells CSVGVGGTGELFF. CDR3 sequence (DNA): TGCAGCGTTGGGGTAGGGGGGACCGGGGAGCTGTTTTTT.

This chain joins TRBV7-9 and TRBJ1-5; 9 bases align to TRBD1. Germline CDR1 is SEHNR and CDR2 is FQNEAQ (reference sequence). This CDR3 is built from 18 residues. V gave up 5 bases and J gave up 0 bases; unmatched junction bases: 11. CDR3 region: CASSLGTGLGYSNQPQHF. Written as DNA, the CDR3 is TGTGCCAGCAGCCTAGGGACAGGGTTGGGGTATAGCAATCAGCCCCAGCATTTT.

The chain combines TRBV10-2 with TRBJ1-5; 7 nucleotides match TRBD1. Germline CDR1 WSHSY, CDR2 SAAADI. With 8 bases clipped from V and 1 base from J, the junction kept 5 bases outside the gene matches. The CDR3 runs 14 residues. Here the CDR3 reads CASHRGGSNQPQHF. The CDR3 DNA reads TGCGCCAGCCACAGGGGAGGGAGCAATCAGCCCCAGCATTTT.

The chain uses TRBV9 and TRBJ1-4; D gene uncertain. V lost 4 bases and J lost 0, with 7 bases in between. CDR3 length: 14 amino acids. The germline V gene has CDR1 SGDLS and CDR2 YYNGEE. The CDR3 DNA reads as TGTGCCAGCAGCCCGGTTGCAACTAATGAAAAACTGTTTTTT. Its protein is CASSPVATNEKLFF.

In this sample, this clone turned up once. CDR3 bases: TGTGCTAGTGGTTTGGGAAGGCGGGAGGGGGGAGAGACCCAGTACTTC. The encoded protein is CASGLGRREGGETQYF. The chain uses TRBV12-5 and TRBJ2-5; 9 bases align to TRBD2. The CDR3 has 16 residues. Germline lookup yields CDR1 LGHNT and CDR2 FRNRAP. With 1 base clipped from V and 4 bases from J, the junction kept 7 bases outside the gene matches.

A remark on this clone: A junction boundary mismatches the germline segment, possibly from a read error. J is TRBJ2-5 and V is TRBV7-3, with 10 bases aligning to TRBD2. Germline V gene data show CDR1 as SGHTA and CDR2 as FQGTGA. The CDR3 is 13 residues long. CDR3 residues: CANSGGAGETQYF. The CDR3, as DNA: TGTGCCAACAGCGGGGGGGCCGGGGAGACCCAGTACTTC. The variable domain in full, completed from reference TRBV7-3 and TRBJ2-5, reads GAGVSQTPSNKVTEKGKYVELRCDPISGHTALYWYRQSLGQGPEFLIYFQGTGAADDSGLPNDRFFAVRPEGSVSTLKIQRTERGDSAVYLCANSGGAGETQYFGPGTRLLVL.

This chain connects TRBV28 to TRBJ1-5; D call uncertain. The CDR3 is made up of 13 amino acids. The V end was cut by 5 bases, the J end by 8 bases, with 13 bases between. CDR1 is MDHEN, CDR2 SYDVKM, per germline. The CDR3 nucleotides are TGTGCCAGCAGTCTAACCCACAGTAAGCCCCAGCATTTT. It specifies CASSLTHSKPQHF.

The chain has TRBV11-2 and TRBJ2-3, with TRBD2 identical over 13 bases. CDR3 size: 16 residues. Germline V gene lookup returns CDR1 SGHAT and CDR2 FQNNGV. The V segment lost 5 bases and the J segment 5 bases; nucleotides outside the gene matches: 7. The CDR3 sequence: CASSPLAGGPRDTQYF. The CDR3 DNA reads TGTGCCAGCAGCCCACTAGCGGGAGGGCCGAGAGATACGCAGTATTTT.

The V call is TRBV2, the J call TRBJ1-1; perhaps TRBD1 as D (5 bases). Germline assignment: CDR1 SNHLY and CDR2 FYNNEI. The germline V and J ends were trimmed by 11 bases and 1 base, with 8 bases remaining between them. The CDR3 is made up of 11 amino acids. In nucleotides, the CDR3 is TGTGCCGGGGCGTCGAACACTGAAGCTTTCTTT. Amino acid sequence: CAGASNTEAFF.

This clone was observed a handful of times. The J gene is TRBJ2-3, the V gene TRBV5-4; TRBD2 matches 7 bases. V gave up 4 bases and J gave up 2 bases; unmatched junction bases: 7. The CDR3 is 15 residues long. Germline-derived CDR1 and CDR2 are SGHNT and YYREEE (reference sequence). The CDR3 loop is CASSPASGHTDTQYF. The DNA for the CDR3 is TGTGCCAGCAGCCCAGCTAGCGGCCACACAGATACGCAGTATTTT.

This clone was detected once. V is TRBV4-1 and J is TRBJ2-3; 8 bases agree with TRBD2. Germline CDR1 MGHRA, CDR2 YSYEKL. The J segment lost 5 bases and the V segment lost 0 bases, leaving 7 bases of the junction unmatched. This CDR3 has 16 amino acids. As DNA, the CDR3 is TGCGCCAGCAGCCAAGATCTTCGGGGGGGGGTAGATACGCAGTATTTT. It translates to CASSQDLRGGVDTQYF.

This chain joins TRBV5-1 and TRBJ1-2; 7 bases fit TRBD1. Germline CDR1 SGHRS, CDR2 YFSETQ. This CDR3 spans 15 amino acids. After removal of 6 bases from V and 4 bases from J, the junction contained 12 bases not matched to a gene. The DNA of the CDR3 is TGCGCCAGCACCGAGACGACAGGGCTTGGCTATGGCTACACCTTC. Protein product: CASTETTGLGYGYTF.

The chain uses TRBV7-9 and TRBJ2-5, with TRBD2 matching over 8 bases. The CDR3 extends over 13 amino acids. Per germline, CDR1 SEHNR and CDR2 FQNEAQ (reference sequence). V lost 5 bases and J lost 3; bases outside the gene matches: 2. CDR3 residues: CASSRGGKETQYF. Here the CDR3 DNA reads TGTGCCAGCAGCCGGGGGGGAAAAGAGACCCAGTACTTC.

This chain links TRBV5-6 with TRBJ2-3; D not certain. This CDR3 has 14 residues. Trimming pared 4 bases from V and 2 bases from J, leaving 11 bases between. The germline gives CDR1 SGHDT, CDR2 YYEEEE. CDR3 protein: CASSSRRFTDTQYF. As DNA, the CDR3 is TGTGCCAGCAGCAGCCGGCGTTTCACAGATACGCAGTATTTT.

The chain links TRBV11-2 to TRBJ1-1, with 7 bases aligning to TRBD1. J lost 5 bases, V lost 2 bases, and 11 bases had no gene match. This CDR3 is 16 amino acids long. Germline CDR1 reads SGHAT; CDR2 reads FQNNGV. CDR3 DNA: TGTGCCAGCAGCTTATCCACAGGGGCCTATACGACTGAAGCTTTCTTT. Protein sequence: CASSLSTGAYTTEAFF.